The present T cell receptor beta chain was sequenced within a study of human T cells and chemical hapten exposure. Study-wide background: Slight differences in pooled library volume were the main source of varying TCR yields across samples.

Original handling: Sequenced samples showed a median of roughly 99,000 TCRs each, with counts running from about 20,000 to 690,000. TCRdb redid the calling of the RACE reads with MiXCR, one entry per CDR3 protein. TCRdb, not the original authors, processed these V and J calls. This sample has fewer than 85,000 distinct CDR3 sequences; around 9.4% occur once, and the top ten carry 1.7%. Trimming cost V 5 bases and J 3 bases; bases outside gene matches: 9. Germline lookup yields CDR1 SGHKS and CDR2 YYEKEE (reference sequence). This CDR3 has 15 residues. The table lists this clonotype with many counts. Time point defined: healthy volunteer bleed at 6 weeks. Unfractionated whole blood served as the source for total RNA extraction.

The sample consisted of whole blood. The chain carries TRBV5-5 and TRBJ2-7, with 9 bases aligning to TRBD1. The clonotype was recovered from a female donor in good health. Some clones in this sample may be carry-over from other donors' samples. Here the CDR3 DNA reads TGTGCCAGCAGAAATATCCCGGACAGGGGCTACGAGCAGTACTTC. Its translation is CASRNIPDRGYEQYF.